This T cell receptor beta chain was sequenced during a study of T cells expressing NK-cell markers. About the research overall: The TCR beta repertoires were obtained from sorted CD3+CD56+NKG2C+, CD3+CD56+NKG2C- and CD3+CD56-NKG2C+ T cells.

Germline-derived CDR1 and CDR2 are LNHNV and YYDKDF (reference sequence). The CDR3 loop spans 15 amino acids. TCR beta cDNA was made by 5'RACE template switching with UMIs. TCRdb reprocessed the 5' RACE reads and keeps a single row for each CDR3 protein, giving no DNA. Its table records about 460,000 distinct CDR3 sequences. Material: blood T cells: a sorted CD56 or NKG2C T cell subset, CD4+ or CD8+ T cells, or bulk PBMC T cells (not recorded which). V usage is TRBV15 and J usage is TRBJ2-2; TCRdb outputs TRBD2, but without DNA this stays unchecked. The clonotype was recovered from a woman in her 50s in good health. The CDR3 loop is CATSRDGLYTGELFF.